What follows are 14 T cell receptor beta chains derived from one specimen sequenced in a study of T cell responses to AZD1222 COVID-19 vaccine. The method was immunoSEQ multiplex PCR; TCRdb's version includes in-frame clones alone and lacks a portion of them. The data show fewer than 200,000 clones, approximately 94% seen once. This material consisted of peripheral blood, taken 28 days after the second dose of the MenACWY control vaccine. These receptors were obtained from an adult who received the MenACWY meningococcal vaccine as a control.

The chain joins TRBV7-2 to TRBJ2-1; D gene uncertain. The germline gives CDR1 SGHTA, CDR2 FQGNSA. The V gene lost 2 bases and the J gene lost 9 bases, with 8 bases spanning the gap. The CDR3 is made up of 12 amino acids. CDR3 sequence: CASSLIPTEQFF. The DNA of the CDR3 is TGTGCCAGCAGCTTAATCCCGACTGAGCAGTTCTTC.

The chain employs TRBV27 and TRBJ2-1; 10 bases match TRBD2. V was pared by 6 bases and J by 6 bases, with 8 bases of the junction left unmatched. Germline V CDR1 and CDR2: MNHEY, SMNVEV (reference sequence). The CDR3 consists of 15 residues. The CDR3, as DNA: TGTGCCAGCAGAGATCTAGCGGGAGATCTCAATGAGCAGTTCTTC. Its protein is CASRDLAGDLNEQFF.

This chain links TRBV30 with TRBJ1-1; D is unresolved. The CDR3 covers 12 residues. The V gene lost 2 bases and the J gene lost 4 bases, with 8 bases spanning the gap. From germline, CDR1 is GTSNPN and CDR2 SVGIG (reference sequence). The CDR3 here is CAWSRRVTEAFF. In nucleotides, the CDR3 is TGTGCCTGGAGTAGGAGAGTCACTGAAGCTTTCTTT. The whole variable domain, filled in from reference TRBV30 and TRBJ1-1, reads SQTIHQWPATLVQPVGSPLSLECTVEGTSNPNLYWYRQAAGRGLQLLFYSVGIGQISSEVPQNLSASRPQDRQFILSSKKLLLSDSGFYLCAWSRRVTEAFFGQGTRLTVV.

This clone showed up just once. V is TRBV11-3 and J is TRBJ1-2; 9 nucleotides align to TRBD1. V was clipped by 5 bases and J by 5 bases; unmatched bases: 3. There are 13 residues in the CDR3. Germline loops: CDR1 SGHNT, CDR2 YENEEA. The CDR3 protein is CASSGGQGYGYTF. In nucleotides, the CDR3 is TGTGCCAGCAGCGGAGGACAGGGGTATGGCTACACCTTC. Together with reference TRBV11-3 and TRBJ1-2, the CDR3 gives the full variable domain: EAGVVQSPRYKIIEKKQPVAFWCNPISGHNTLYWYLQNLGQGPELLIRYENEEAVDDSQLPKDRFSAERLKGVDSTLKIQPAELGDSAVYLCASSGGQGYGYTFGSGTRLTVV.

The chain uses TRBV6-5 and TRBJ1-5, with D perhaps TRBD1 (6 bases). This CDR3 region has 15 residues. Germline loops: CDR1 MNHEY, CDR2 SVGAGI. Trimming shortened V by 6 bases and J by 5 bases, and 17 bases separated the two germline ends. CDR3 bases: TGTGCCAGCAGCCCCCTCGGGGGGCCCGATCAGCCCCAGCATTTT. It encodes CASSPLGGPDQPQHF.

Here the CDR3 reads CASGTDYNSPLHF. The DNA of the CDR3 is TGTGCCAGCGGGACAGATTATAATTCACCCCTCCACTTT. The chain joins TRBV7-3 to TRBJ1-6, with 7 bases lining up with TRBD1. The CDR3 sequence is 13 residues long. With V trimmed by 8 bases and J by 4 bases, 2 bases remained unmatched. CDR1 is SGHTA, CDR2 FQGTGA, per germline.

The chain links TRBV19 to TRBJ1-1; D call uncertain. This CDR3 comprises 16 residues. Germline CDR1 is LNHDA and CDR2 is SQIVND (reference sequence). Trimming shortened V by 1 base and J by 1 base, and 13 bases separated the two germline ends. DNA for the CDR3: TGTGCCAGTAGTATAGGTCCCCAGACCCAGAACACTGAAGCTTTCTTT. It codes for CASSIGPQTQNTEAFF.

The chain has TRBV7-3 and TRBJ2-7; possible D gene TRBD1, 6 bases. The CDR3 consists of 16 residues. Germline CDR1 SGHTA, CDR2 FQGTGA. V was trimmed by 1 base and J by 6 bases, leaving 19 bases between them. CDR3: CASSLMADRPTSEQYF. In nucleotides, the CDR3 is TGTGCCAGCAGCTTAATGGCCGACAGGCCTACCTCCGAGCAGTACTTC.

This rearrangement joins TRBV6-2 or TRBV6-3 to TRBJ2-3; D is ambiguous. The CDR3 runs to 14 residues. V lost 4 bases and J lost 1, with 9 bases in between. Germline-derived CDR1 and CDR2 are MNHEY and SVGEGT. The CDR3 sequence is CASSSYLGTDTQYF. CDR3 nucleotides: TGTGCCAGCAGTTCGTATCTTGGCACAGATACGCAGTATTTT.

This chain links TRBV27 with TRBJ2-1, with a possible D match to TRBD1 (6 bases). The CDR3 runs to 13 residues. The germline V and J ends were trimmed by 4 bases and 7 bases, with 11 bases remaining between them. From germline, CDR1 is MNHEY and CDR2 SMNVEV (reference sequence). This chain's CDR3 is CASSSRGMNEQFF. The CDR3 DNA follows: TGTGCCAGCAGTTCCAGGGGTATGAATGAGCAGTTCTTC.

This clone was seen just once. The CDR3 region is CASRGSSNTGELFF. CDR3 coding DNA: TGCGCCAGCAGGGGGTCCTCGAACACCGGGGAGCTGTTTTTT. The chain couples TRBV10-1 to TRBJ2-2, with D hard to call. V lost 6 bases and J lost 0, with 8 bases in between. CDR1 is WNHNN and CDR2 is SYGVQD in the germline V gene (reference sequence). The CDR3 is made up of 14 amino acids.

This chain uses TRBV24-1 with TRBJ2-7, with 7 nucleotides matching TRBD1. V was clipped by 1 base and J by 3 bases; unmatched bases: 14. The CDR3 is 18 residues long. In germline, CDR1 is KGHDR, CDR2 SFDVKD. The CDR3 sequence is CATSDLRPIRTGFYEQYF. The CDR3 DNA follows: TGTGCCACCAGTGATTTACGTCCCATCCGGACAGGATTCTACGAGCAGTACTTC.

The J gene is TRBJ1-5, the V gene TRBV19, with D possibly being TRBD1 (5 bases). From germline, CDR1 is LNHDA and CDR2 SQIVND (reference sequence). The CDR3 runs 14 residues. Deletions cut 3 bases from V and 2 bases from J, with 8 bases between. CDR3 nucleotide sequence: TGTGCCAGTAGTATGTCGGGGGGCAATCAGCCCCAGCATTTT. The encoded protein is CASSMSGGNQPQHF.

This clone was seen just once. The chain recombines TRBV6-1 with TRBJ1-3; 9 bases map to TRBD1. Germline V lookup: CDR1 MNHNS, CDR2 SASEGT. Trimming took 3 bases from V and 2 from J; bases not matched to a gene: 8. This CDR3 comprises 17 residues. This chain's CDR3 is CASSEGTGYTAGNTIYF. In DNA, the CDR3 is TGTGCCAGCAGTGAGGGGACAGGGTATACGGCTGGAAACACCATATATTTT.